This entry features one TCR beta chain sequence. The limits of the CDR3 on the DNA are not certain, so only TCRdb's listed CDR3 is given. TCR beta sequences were obtained from blood CD8+ and CD4+ T cells. Stable or active relapsing-remitting multiple sclerosis, untreated and meeting revised McDonald criteria, defined the controls. This sample is drawn from a study of CD8 T cells in Susac syndrome. After extraction with the RNeasy kit, roughly 0.45 to 1 ug of the RNA was reverse transcribed using random hexamers. A multiplex approach, immunoSEQ multiplex PCR, amplified TCR beta CDR3 across 54 Vbeta and 13 Jbeta. One entry per CDR3 protein, called by TCRdb with MiXCR from the immunoSEQ multiplex PCR reads. This sample has about 400,000 distinct CDR3 sequences, with around 83% found just once. Germline CDR1 reads GTSNPN; CDR2 reads SVGIG (reference sequence). The length of the CDR3 is 12 amino acids, counting both ends.

The specimen sequenced was CD8+ T cells from PBMCs. This TCR derives from a human donor with multiple sclerosis. The rearrangement links TRBV30 to TRBJ2-7; no DNA check was done on the table's D call, TRBD1. CDR3 amino acids: CAWGVGSPERYF.